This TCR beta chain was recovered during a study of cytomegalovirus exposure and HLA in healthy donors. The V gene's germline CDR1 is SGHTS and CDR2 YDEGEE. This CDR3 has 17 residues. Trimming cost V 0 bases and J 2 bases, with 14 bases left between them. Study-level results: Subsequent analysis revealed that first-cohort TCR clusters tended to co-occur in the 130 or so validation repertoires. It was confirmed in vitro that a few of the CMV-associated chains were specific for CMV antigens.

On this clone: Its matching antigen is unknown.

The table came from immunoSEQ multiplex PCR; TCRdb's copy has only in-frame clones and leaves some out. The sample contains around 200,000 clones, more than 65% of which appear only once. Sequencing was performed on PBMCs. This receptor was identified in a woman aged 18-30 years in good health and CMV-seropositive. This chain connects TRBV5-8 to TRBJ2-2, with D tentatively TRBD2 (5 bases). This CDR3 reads CASSLASLAINTGELFF. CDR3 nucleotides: TGTGCCAGCAGCTTGGCCTCTCTAGCTATTAACACCGGGGAGCTGTTTTTT.